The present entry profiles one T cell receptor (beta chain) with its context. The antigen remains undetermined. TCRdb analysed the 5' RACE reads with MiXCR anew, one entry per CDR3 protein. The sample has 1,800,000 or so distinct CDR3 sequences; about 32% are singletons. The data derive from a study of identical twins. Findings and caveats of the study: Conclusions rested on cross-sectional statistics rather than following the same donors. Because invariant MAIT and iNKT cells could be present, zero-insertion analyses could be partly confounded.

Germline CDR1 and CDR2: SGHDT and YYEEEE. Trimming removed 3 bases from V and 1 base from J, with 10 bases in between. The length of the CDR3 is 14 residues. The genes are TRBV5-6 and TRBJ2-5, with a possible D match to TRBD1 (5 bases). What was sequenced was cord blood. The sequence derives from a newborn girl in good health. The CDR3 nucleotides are TGTGCCAGCAGCTCCACAGGATCCCAAGAGACCCAGTACTTC. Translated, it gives CASSSTGSQETQYF.